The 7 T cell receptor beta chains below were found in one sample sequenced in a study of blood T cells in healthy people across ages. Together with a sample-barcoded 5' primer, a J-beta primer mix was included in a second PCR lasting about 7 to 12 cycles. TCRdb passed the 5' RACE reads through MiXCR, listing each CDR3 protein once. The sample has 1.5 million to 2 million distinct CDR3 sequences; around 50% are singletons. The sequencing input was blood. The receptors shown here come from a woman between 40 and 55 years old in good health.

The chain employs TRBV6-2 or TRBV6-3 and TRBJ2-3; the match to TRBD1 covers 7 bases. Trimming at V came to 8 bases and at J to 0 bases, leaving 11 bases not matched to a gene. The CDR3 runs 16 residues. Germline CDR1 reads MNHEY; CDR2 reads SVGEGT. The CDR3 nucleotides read TGTGCCAGCCGGCCGGGACAGTTGACTAGCACAGATACGCAGTATTTT. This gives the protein CASRPGQLTSTDTQYF.

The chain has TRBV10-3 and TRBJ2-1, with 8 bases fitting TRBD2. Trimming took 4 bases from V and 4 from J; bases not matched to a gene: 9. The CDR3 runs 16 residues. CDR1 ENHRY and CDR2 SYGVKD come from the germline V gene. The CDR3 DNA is TGTGCCATCAGTGTCGGGGGGGGTAGCTATTACAATGAGCAGTTCTTC. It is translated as CAISVGGGSYYNEQFF.

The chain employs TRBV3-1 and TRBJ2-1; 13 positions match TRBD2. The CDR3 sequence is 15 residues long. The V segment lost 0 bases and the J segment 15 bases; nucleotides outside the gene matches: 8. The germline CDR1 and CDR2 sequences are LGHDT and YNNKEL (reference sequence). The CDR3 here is CASSQDPLAGGAGFF. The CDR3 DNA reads TGTGCCAGCAGCCAAGATCCACTAGCGGGAGGGGCTGGGTTCTTC.

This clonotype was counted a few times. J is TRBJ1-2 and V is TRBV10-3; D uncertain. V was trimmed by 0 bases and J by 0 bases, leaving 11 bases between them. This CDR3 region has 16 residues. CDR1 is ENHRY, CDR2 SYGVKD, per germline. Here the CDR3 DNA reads TGTGCCATCAGTGAGTCGAAAGGTTCAGCTAACTATGGCTACACCTTC. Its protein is CAISESKGSANYGYTF.

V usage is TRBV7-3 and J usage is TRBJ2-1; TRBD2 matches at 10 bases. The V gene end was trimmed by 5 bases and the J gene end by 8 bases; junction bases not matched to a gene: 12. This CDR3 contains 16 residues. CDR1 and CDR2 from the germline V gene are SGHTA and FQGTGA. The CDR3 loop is CASSLNEGLAIYEQFF. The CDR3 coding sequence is TGTGCCAGCAGCCTAAATGAGGGACTAGCGATTTATGAGCAGTTCTTC.

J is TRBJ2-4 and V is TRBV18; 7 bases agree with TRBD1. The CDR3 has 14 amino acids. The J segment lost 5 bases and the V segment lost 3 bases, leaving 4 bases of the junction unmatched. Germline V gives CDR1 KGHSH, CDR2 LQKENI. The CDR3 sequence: CASSPRQGQNIQYF. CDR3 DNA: TGTGCCAGCTCACCGCGACAGGGACAAAACATTCAGTACTTC.

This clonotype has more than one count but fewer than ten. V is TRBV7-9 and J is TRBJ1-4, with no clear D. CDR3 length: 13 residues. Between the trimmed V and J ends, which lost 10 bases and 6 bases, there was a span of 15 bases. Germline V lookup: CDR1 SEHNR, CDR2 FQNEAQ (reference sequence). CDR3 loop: CATLHQEDEKLFF. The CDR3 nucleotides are TGTGCCACCTTACATCAGGAGGATGAAAAACTGTTTTTT. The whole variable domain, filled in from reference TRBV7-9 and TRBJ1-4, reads DTGVSQNPRHKITKRGQNVTFRCDPISEHNRLYWYRQTLGQGPEFLTYFQNEAQLEKSRLLSDRFSAERPKGSFSTLEIQRTEQGDSAMYLCATLHQEDEKLFFGSGTQLSVL.